The source of this T cell receptor beta chain is a study of technical replicates of blood from a handful of donors. The CDR3 is made up of 16 amino acids. With 3 bases clipped from V and 7 bases from J, the junction kept 6 bases outside the gene matches. Germline-derived CDR1 and CDR2 are MNHEY and SVGAGI. This clone was seen a handful of times. TCRdb's table, derived via immunoSEQ multiplex PCR, lists solely in-frame clones and lacks some. This table has about 53,000 clones, roughly 84% appearing once. This TCR was sampled from a human donor in good health. Some clones in this sample may be carry-over from other donors' samples. Sequenced input: PBMCs. The chain joins TRBV6-5 to TRBJ1-6; 10 nucleotides match TRBD1. The DNA of the CDR3 is TGTGCCAGCAGTTATGGGACAGGGGTTCGGAATTCACCCCTCCACTTT. Protein product: CASSYGTGVRNSPLHF.